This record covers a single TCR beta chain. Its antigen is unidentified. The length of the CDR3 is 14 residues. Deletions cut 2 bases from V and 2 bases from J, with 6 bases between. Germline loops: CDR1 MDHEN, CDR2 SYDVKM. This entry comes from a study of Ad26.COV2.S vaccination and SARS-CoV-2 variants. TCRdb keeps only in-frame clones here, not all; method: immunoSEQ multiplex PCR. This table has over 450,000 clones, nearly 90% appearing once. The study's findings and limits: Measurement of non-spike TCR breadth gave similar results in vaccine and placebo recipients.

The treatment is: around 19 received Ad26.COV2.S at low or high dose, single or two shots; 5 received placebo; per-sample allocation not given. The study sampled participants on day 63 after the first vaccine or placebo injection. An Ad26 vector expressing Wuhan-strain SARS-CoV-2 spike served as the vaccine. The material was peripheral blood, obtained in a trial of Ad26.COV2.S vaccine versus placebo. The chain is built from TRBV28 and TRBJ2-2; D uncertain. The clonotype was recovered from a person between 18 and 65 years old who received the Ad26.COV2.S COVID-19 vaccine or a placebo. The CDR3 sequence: CASSLRFNTGELFF. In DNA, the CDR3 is TGTGCCAGCAGTTTAAGATTTAACACCGGGGAGCTGTTTTTT.